The entry below gives a single TCR beta chain sequence along with its context. The specificity of this receptor is unknown. Within one base of it there is no much larger clone, and no base qualities were kept. The sample comes from a study of blood T cell repertoires in COVID-19 (TCRdb year 2020). In terms of the full investigation: Samples covering the acute and convalescent phases of COVID-19 were provided by collaborators in the United States, Italy and Spain. The material from the prospective study consisted of cDNA or gDNA derived from T cells, B-cell-depleted T cells, or PBMCs. The dataset comprised deeply sampled blood TCRbeta repertoires from subjects exposed to, actively infected with, or recovered from COVID-19. The repertoires were made available in a free public database intended to serve as a resource for research on the immune response to SARS-CoV-2. Samples came from the ongoing ImmuneRACE study (first 160 participants) plus 1,254 subjects from 6 global collaborators. Sample metadata almost always included a de-identified subject ID, COVID-19 status, age in years and sex. HLA class I and class II types, where available, came from metadata supplied by the sample provider rather than from assay-based typing.

TCRbeta CDR3 regions were amplified from genomic DNA using the immunoSEQ Assay, a bias-controlled multiplex PCR. For the original study's pipeline: Within the assay, amplification of reference gene primers was used to estimate how many nucleated cells each sample contained. Sequence reads were collapsed and filtered to measure the absolute abundance of every unique TCRbeta CDR3 rearrangement. For each sample, productive Simpson clonality was calculated as the square root of Simpson's diversity index over productive rearrangements. Held by TCRdb, this immuneACCESS table contains in-frame sequences only and omits some clones. Under half of the omission traces to an unresolved V gene where checked; the cause of the rest is unknown. V, J and clone size are those of that table, while D and trimming were read from the DNA. In all, the sample holds some 270,000 clones, and 65% to 85% of those were seen once. The ten largest clones capture more than 1.5% of the sample.

A second Seattle source provided samples from volunteer blood donors who had recovered from COVID-19. Collaborating institutions collected whole blood in K2EDTA tubes following their own protocols. For TCRbeta analysis, collaborator samples were shipped as frozen whole blood, as isolated PBMCs, or as DNA extracted from either sample type. Study-wide findings and limitations: Clinical and demographic metadata were provided uncurated, with the amount varying by source and participant.

The specimen sequenced was peripheral blood. The TCR originated in a woman aged 40 to 50 who had recovered from COVID-19.

In nucleotide form, the sequence is TGTGCCAGCAGTTACAGGCAGGGAGGGCAGAACACCATATATTTT. This is translated as CASSYRQGGQNTIYF. The chain is assembled from TRBV6-5 and TRBJ1-3; 5 matching bases give a weak D call of TRBD1. Trimming costs V 2 bases and J 7 bases, and their ends lie 15 bases apart. Reading from cysteine to phenylalanine, the CDR3 counts 15 amino acids. Only the CDR3 DNA stays, 45 bases, in frame from base 1. CDR1 and CDR2 were assigned from the germline V gene as MNHEY and SVGAGI.